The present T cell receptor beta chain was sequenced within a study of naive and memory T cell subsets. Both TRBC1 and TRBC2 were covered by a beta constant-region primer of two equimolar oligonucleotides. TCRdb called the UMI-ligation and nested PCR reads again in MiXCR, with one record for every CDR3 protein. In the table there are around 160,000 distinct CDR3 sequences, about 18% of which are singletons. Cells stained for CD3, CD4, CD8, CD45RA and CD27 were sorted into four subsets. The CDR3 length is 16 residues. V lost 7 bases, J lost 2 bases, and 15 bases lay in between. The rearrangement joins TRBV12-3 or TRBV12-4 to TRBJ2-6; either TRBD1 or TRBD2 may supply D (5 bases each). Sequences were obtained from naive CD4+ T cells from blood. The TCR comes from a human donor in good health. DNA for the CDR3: TGTGCCAGCACCTTAGGTGGGGGAGCTGGGGCCAACGTCCTGACTTTC. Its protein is CASTLGGGAGANVLTF.